These T cell receptor beta chains were read from a single sample in a study of cytomegalovirus exposure and HLA in healthy donors. Repertoires were generated with immunoSEQ multiplex PCR, while TCRdb's copy carries only in-frame clones and drops some. The sample is made up of about 130,000 clones, and the top ten hold about 1.5% of it. Input material: PBMCs. The source is a woman in her thirties or forties in good health and CMV-seropositive. The CDR3 runs from the conserved cysteine through the conserved F or W. Each record gives: J gene, V gene, D gene, CDR3 protein, CDR3 DNA. A D gene is named only where the DNA matches it firmly.

J gene: TRBJ2-7; V gene: TRBV5-6; D gene: TRBD1; CDR3 protein: CASSWPGQGTYEQYF; CDR3 DNA: TGTGCCAGCAGCTGGCCGGGACAGGGGACCTACGAGCAGTACTTC
J gene: TRBJ2-3; V gene: TRBV28; D gene: .; CDR3 protein: CASSSSRGRTQYF; CDR3 DNA: TGTGCCAGCAGTTCCTCTAGGGGCCGGACGCAGTATTTT
J gene: TRBJ2-7; V gene: TRBV10-3; D gene: TRBD2; CDR3 protein: CAISLAGSYEQYF; CDR3 DNA: TGTGCCATCAGTTTAGCGGGGTCCTACGAGCAGTACTTC
J gene: TRBJ1-4; V gene: TRBV7-9; D gene: TRBD1; CDR3 protein: CASSLTGATNEKLFF; CDR3 DNA: TGTGCCAGCAGCCTTACAGGGGCAACTAATGAAAAACTGTTTTTT
J gene: TRBJ2-1; V gene: TRBV19; D gene: TRBD1; CDR3 protein: CASSTGQANEQFF; CDR3 DNA: TGTGCCAGTAGTACGGGACAGGCCAATGAGCAGTTCTTC
J gene: TRBJ2-3; V gene: TRBV5-1; D gene: .; CDR3 protein: CASSLGVNRFADTQYF; CDR3 DNA: TGCGCCAGCAGCTTGGGAGTGAACAGGTTCGCAGATACGCAGTATTTT
J gene: TRBJ1-5; V gene: TRBV10-3; D gene: TRBD1; CDR3 protein: CATCQGEDQPQHF; CDR3 DNA: TGTGCCACCTGCCAGGGGGAGGACCAGCCCCAGCATTTT
J gene: TRBJ2-3; V gene: TRBV7-3; D gene: TRBD2; CDR3 protein: CASSRGASGPLGTQYF; CDR3 DNA: TGTGCCAGCAGTCGCGGGGCTAGCGGGCCCCTGGGTACGCAGTATTTT
J gene: TRBJ1-1; V gene: TRBV19; D gene: .; CDR3 protein: CASSTGDTEAFF; CDR3 DNA: TGTGCCAGTAGTACGGGGGACACTGAAGCTTTCTTT
J gene: TRBJ1-2; V gene: TRBV7-2; D gene: .; CDR3 protein: CASSLSTIGGAYGYTF; CDR3 DNA: TGTGCCAGCAGCTTAAGCACTATCGGGGGGGCGTATGGCTACACCTTC
J gene: TRBJ2-7; V gene: TRBV5-1; D gene: TRBD2; CDR3 protein: CASSKAGLAGGPLNEQYF; CDR3 DNA: TGCGCCAGCAGCAAGGCGGGACTAGCGGGAGGGCCTCTCAACGAGCAGTACTTC
J gene: TRBJ2-6; V gene: TRBV18; D gene: TRBD2; CDR3 protein: CASSPLAGSSGANVLTF; CDR3 DNA: TGTGCCAGCTCCCCTCTAGCGGGAAGCTCTGGGGCCAACGTCCTGACTTTC
J gene: TRBJ1-1; V gene: TRBV7-2; D gene: .; CDR3 protein: CASTLVEYSEAFF; CDR3 DNA: TGTGCCAGCACCCTCGTAGAGTATAGTGAAGCTTTCTTT
J gene: TRBJ2-3; V gene: TRBV27; D gene: .; CDR3 protein: CASSLKRSDTQYF; CDR3 DNA: TGTGCCAGCAGTCTCAAACGCAGTGATACGCAGTATTTT
J gene: TRBJ1-3; V gene: TRBV29-1; D gene: .; CDR3 protein: CSVGGGSSGNTIYF; CDR3 DNA: TGCAGCGTTGGGGGAGGGAGCTCTGGAAACACCATATATTTT
J gene: TRBJ2-1; V gene: TRBV11-1; D gene: TRBD2; CDR3 protein: CASSLTSGLNEQFF; CDR3 DNA: TGTGCCAGCAGCCTCACTAGCGGCCTCAATGAGCAGTTCTTC
J gene: TRBJ2-5; V gene: TRBV4-2; D gene: TRBD2; CDR3 protein: CASSQSATSGKETQYF; CDR3 DNA: TGTGCCAGCAGCCAAAGCGCGACTAGCGGGAAAGAGACCCAGTACTTC
J gene: TRBJ2-5; V gene: TRBV28; D gene: TRBD2; CDR3 protein: CASSLRREVETQYF; CDR3 DNA: TGTGCCAGCAGTTTAAGACGGGAGGTAGAGACCCAGTACTTC
J gene: TRBJ2-7; V gene: TRBV6-6; D gene: .; CDR3 protein: CASSYSSSYEQYF; CDR3 DNA: TGTGCCAGCAGTTACTCCTCCAGCTACGAGCAGTACTTC
J gene: TRBJ2-2; V gene: TRBV7-3; D gene: .; CDR3 protein: CASSLGQGSGELFF; CDR3 DNA: TGTGCCAGCAGCTTAGGACAAGGCAGCGGGGAGCTGTTTTTT
J gene: TRBJ1-1; V gene: TRBV4-1; D gene: TRBD1; CDR3 protein: CASSYSGTGGASTEAFF; CDR3 DNA: TGCGCCAGCAGCTACTCCGGGACAGGGGGCGCAAGCACTGAAGCTTTCTTT
J gene: TRBJ1-2; V gene: TRBV28; D gene: TRBD1; CDR3 protein: CASTPIDRQGVYGYTF; CDR3 DNA: TGTGCCAGCACCCCTATCGATCGGCAGGGGGTATATGGCTACACCTTC
J gene: TRBJ2-2; V gene: TRBV6-4; D gene: .; CDR3 protein: CASAGTTNTGELFF; CDR3 DNA: TGTGCCAGTGCCGGGACAACGAACACCGGGGAGCTGTTTTTT
J gene: TRBJ1-2; V gene: TRBV6-5; D gene: .; CDR3 protein: CASSYWLGQGYGYTF; CDR3 DNA: TGTGCCAGCAGTTACTGGCTAGGTCAAGGATATGGCTACACCTTC
J gene: TRBJ1-5; V gene: TRBV7-9; D gene: .; CDR3 protein: CASSSLQGQGSNQPQHF; CDR3 DNA: TGTGCCAGCAGCTCCCTGCAAGGGCAGGGCAGCAATCAGCCCCAGCATTTT
J gene: TRBJ2-3; V gene: TRBV14; D gene: .; CDR3 protein: CASSPGGSTDTQYF; CDR3 DNA: TGTGCCAGCAGCCCCGGGGGTAGCACAGATACGCAGTATTTT
J gene: TRBJ2-4; V gene: TRBV28; D gene: TRBD1; CDR3 protein: CASSRDRGEDIQYF; CDR3 DNA: TGTGCCAGCAGCCGGGACAGGGGGGAGGACATTCAGTACTTC
J gene: TRBJ2-7; V gene: TRBV5-6; D gene: TRBD2; CDR3 protein: CASSSGSGKSSYEQYF; CDR3 DNA: TGTGCCAGCAGCTCCGGAAGCGGGAAGAGCTCCTACGAGCAGTACTTC
J gene: TRBJ2-7; V gene: TRBV4-2; D gene: TRBD2; CDR3 protein: CASSQWTSGTYEQYF; CDR3 DNA: TGTGCCAGCAGCCAATGGACTAGCGGGACCTACGAGCAGTACTTC
J gene: TRBJ1-1; V gene: TRBV13; D gene: .; CDR3 protein: CASSRPTENTEAFF; CDR3 DNA: TGTGCCAGCAGCCGCCCCACAGAGAACACTGAAGCTTTCTTT
J gene: TRBJ1-4; V gene: TRBV6-1; D gene: .; CDR3 protein: CASSDTGILFTNEKLFF; CDR3 DNA: TGTGCCAGCAGTGATACAGGGATCCTTTTCACTAATGAAAAACTGTTTTTT
J gene: TRBJ2-5; V gene: TRBV2; D gene: .; CDR3 protein: CASRDLDRKETQYF; CDR3 DNA: TGTGCCAGCAGAGATTTGGACAGAAAAGAGACCCAGTACTTC
J gene: TRBJ1-1; V gene: TRBV25-1; D gene: .; CDR3 protein: CASQGGNTEAFF; CDR3 DNA: TGTGCCAGCCAGGGCGGGAACACTGAAGCTTTCTTT
J gene: TRBJ1-5; V gene: TRBV4-1; D gene: .; CDR3 protein: CASSQAGIGSNQPQHF; CDR3 DNA: TGCGCCAGCAGCCAAGCGGGGATAGGGAGCAATCAGCCCCAGCATTTT
J gene: TRBJ2-3; V gene: TRBV27; D gene: .; CDR3 protein: CASSSAARASTDTQYF; CDR3 DNA: TGTGCCAGCAGTTCGGCGGCGAGGGCTAGCACAGATACGCAGTATTTT
J gene: TRBJ2-3; V gene: TRBV7-9; D gene: .; CDR3 protein: CASSSVTDTQYF; CDR3 DNA: TGTGCCAGCAGCTCCGTCACAGATACGCAGTATTTT
J gene: TRBJ2-7; V gene: TRBV7-3; D gene: TRBD1; CDR3 protein: CASSLAGQGPQYF; CDR3 DNA: TGTGCCAGCAGCTTAGCCGGACAGGGGCCGCAGTACTTC
J gene: TRBJ1-3; V gene: TRBV2; D gene: .; CDR3 protein: CASILGRGGNTIYF; CDR3 DNA: TGTGCCAGCATTTTAGGGCGGGGTGGAAACACCATATATTTT
J gene: TRBJ2-5; V gene: TRBV11-2; D gene: .; CDR3 protein: CASSSRSVGGQETQYF; CDR3 DNA: TGTGCCAGCAGCTCCCGTTCAGTAGGCGGACAAGAGACCCAGTACTTC
J gene: TRBJ1-1; V gene: TRBV4-2; D gene: .; CDR3 protein: CASGDRGPGGNTEAFF; CDR3 DNA: TGTGCCAGCGGAGACCGGGGTCCCGGGGGGAACACTGAAGCTTTCTTT
J gene: TRBJ1-4; V gene: TRBV5-1; D gene: .; CDR3 protein: CASSFFGIREKLFF; CDR3 DNA: TGCGCCAGCAGCTTCTTCGGGATTCGGGAAAAACTGTTTTTT
J gene: TRBJ2-1; V gene: TRBV9; D gene: .; CDR3 protein: CASSVGGTSYNEQFF; CDR3 DNA: TGTGCCAGCAGCGTAGGGGGCACCTCCTACAATGAGCAGTTCTTC
J gene: TRBJ1-2; V gene: TRBV29-1; D gene: .; CDR3 protein: CSVVREDYGYTF; CDR3 DNA: TGCAGCGTTGTCCGGGAAGACTATGGCTACACCTTC
J gene: TRBJ1-2; V gene: TRBV19; D gene: .; CDR3 protein: CATLEANYGYTF; CDR3 DNA: TGTGCCACTCTGGAGGCTAACTATGGCTACACCTTC
J gene: TRBJ2-5; V gene: TRBV21-1; D gene: .; CDR3 protein: CASSKVIGEETQYF; CDR3 DNA: TGTGCCAGCAGCAAAGTAATCGGAGAAGAGACCCAGTACTTC
J gene: TRBJ2-7; V gene: TRBV5-5; D gene: .; CDR3 protein: CASSLGQGLDEQYF; CDR3 DNA: TGTGCCAGCAGCTTGGGGCAGGGGCTTGACGAGCAGTACTTC
J gene: TRBJ1-4; V gene: TRBV28; D gene: TRBD1; CDR3 protein: CASSFNRGPSTGEKLFF; CDR3 DNA: TGTGCCAGCAGTTTCAACAGGGGGCCATCCACGGGGGAAAAACTGTTTTTT